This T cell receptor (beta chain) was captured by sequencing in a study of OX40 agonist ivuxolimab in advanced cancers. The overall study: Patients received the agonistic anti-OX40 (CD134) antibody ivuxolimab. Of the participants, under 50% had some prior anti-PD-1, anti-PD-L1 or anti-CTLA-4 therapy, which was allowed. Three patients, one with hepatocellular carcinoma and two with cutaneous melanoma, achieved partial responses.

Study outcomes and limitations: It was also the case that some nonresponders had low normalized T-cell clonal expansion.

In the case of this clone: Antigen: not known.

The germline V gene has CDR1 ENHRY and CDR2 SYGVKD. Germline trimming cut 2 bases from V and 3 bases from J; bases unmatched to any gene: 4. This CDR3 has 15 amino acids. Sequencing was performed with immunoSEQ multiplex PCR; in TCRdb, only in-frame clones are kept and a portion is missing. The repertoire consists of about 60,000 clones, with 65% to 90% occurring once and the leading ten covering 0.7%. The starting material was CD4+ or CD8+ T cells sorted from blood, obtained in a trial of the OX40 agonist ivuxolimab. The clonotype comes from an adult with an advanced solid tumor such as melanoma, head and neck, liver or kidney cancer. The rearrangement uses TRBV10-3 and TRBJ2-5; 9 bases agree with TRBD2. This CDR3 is CAISEGLAGEETQYF. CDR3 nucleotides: TGTGCCATCAGTGAGGGTTTAGCGGGGGAAGAGACCCAGTACTTC.